This T cell receptor beta chain was found in a study of blood T cells in healthy people across ages. Study outcomes and limitations: Both naive CD4+ cell counts and diversity were greater in long-lived donors than in aged donors.

Combining a sample-barcoded 5' primer with a J-beta primer mix, a second PCR ran for roughly 6 to 11 cycles. TCRdb analysed the 5' RACE reads with MiXCR anew, one entry per CDR3 protein. This table holds hundreds of thousands of distinct CDR3 sequences, approximately 53% found once. Germline V CDR1 and CDR2: MGHDK, SYGVNS. Trimming removed 6 bases at V and 2 bases at J, with 15 bases between. The CDR3 consists of 15 residues. A remark on this clonotype: What it binds is unknown.

The sequence was collected from a man in his forties or fifties in good health. What was sequenced was blood. This chain joins TRBV25-1 and TRBJ2-3; tentative D call: TRBD1 (6 bases). The CDR3: CASSPQGLPTDTQYF. CDR3 nucleotide sequence: TGTGCCAGCAGCCCTCAGGGGCTCCCCACAGATACGCAGTATTTT.